This T cell receptor beta chain was identified during a study of blood T cell repertoires in COVID-19. Study-level background: T cells, B-cell-depleted T cells, or PBMCs provided the cDNA or gDNA that served as material.

The CDR3 spans 15 residues. Germline V lookup: CDR1 LNHDA, CDR2 SQIVND (reference sequence). V gave up 6 bases and J gave up 0 bases, with 15 bases separating them. Produced via immunoSEQ multiplex PCR; TCRdb's table is partial and in-frame only. The table has nearly 110,000 clones, more than 70% seen once. The chain recombines TRBV19 with TRBJ2-7; weak D call: TRBD1 (5 bases). The sequence was obtained from a middle-aged man with active or convalescent COVID-19. Specimen: peripheral blood. CDR3 bases: TGTGCCAGTAGATCCGGACACCTCAACTCCTACGAGCAGTACTTC. It yields the protein CASRSGHLNSYEQYF.